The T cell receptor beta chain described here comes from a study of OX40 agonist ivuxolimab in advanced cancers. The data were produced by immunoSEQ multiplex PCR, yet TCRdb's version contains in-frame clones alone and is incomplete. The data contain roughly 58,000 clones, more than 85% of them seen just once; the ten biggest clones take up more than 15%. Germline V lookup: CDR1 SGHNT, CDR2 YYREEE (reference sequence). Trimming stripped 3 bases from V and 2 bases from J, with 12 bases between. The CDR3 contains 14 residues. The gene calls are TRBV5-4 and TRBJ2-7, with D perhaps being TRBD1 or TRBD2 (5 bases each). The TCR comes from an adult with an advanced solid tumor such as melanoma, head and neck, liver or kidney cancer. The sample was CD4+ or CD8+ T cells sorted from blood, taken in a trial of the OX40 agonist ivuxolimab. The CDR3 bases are TGTGCCAGCAGCTGGGGGTGGGGTACCTACGAGCAGTACTTC. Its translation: CASSWGWGTYEQYF.